A selection of T cell receptor beta chains follows, all from one sample in a study of shared clonotypes between healthy human individuals. TCRdb's copy holds only in-frame clones and misses some; the assay was immunoSEQ multiplex PCR. Among a few million clones listed, 80% to 95% were seen once. Sequenced sample: naive CD4+ T cells from PBMCs. These receptors were taken from a man aged 18-30 years in good health. Some clones in this sample may be carry-over from other donors' samples. Both conserved end residues are part of each CDR3. D genes are given only for firm matches. Clone size is shown for a subset of rows, as once, few, many or a class of expanded clone.

size,V,D,J,CDR3,DNA
.,TRBV5-4,TRBD2,TRBJ2-3,CASSSTSGIGTDTQYF,TGTGCCAGCAGCAGTACTAGCGGGATTGGCACAGATACGCAGTATTTT
.,TRBV4-1,.,TRBJ1-4,CASSRAEQPNEKLFF,TGCGCCAGCAGCCGGGCGGAACAGCCTAATGAAAAACTGTTTTTT
.,TRBV7-8,TRBD1,TRBJ1-5,CASSPRDSSFNQPQHF,TGTGCCAGCAGCCCCCGGGACAGCTCTTTCAATCAGCCCCAGCATTTT
.,TRBV11-2,.,TRBJ2-7,CASSLDRGADEQYF,TGTGCCAGCAGCTTAGACAGGGGCGCGGACGAGCAGTACTTC
.,TRBV29-1,.,TRBJ2-3,CSVVVTASTDTQYF,TGCAGCGTTGTCGTAACGGCTAGCACAGATACGCAGTATTTT
.,TRBV6-6,TRBD2,TRBJ2-1,CASSWTSGINEQFF,TGTGCCAGCAGTTGGACTAGCGGGATTAACGAGCAGTTCTTC
.,TRBV18,.,TRBJ2-7,CASSPNRLTVNDEQYF,TGTGCCAGCTCACCAAACCGACTGACGGTGAACGACGAGCAGTACTTC
.,TRBV27,TRBD1,TRBJ1-2,CASRRSGTGLSNYGYTF,TGTGCCAGCAGGAGATCCGGGACAGGCCTTTCTAACTATGGCTACACCTTC
.,TRBV5-1,TRBD2,TRBJ2-1,CASSLAKGLAGGPAGNEQFF,TGCGCCAGCAGCTTGGCCAAAGGACTAGCGGGAGGCCCCGCGGGCAATGAGCAGTTCTTC
.,TRBV12-5,.,TRBJ2-3,CASGLVQGGEDTQYF,TGTGCTAGTGGTTTGGTACAAGGAGGGGAAGATACGCAGTATTTT
.,TRBV7-9,.,TRBJ1-2,CASSYDTLYGYTF,TGTGCCAGCAGCTACGACACGCTCTATGGCTACACCTTC
.,TRBV27,TRBD2,TRBJ2-3,CASSPGSGRTDTQYF,TGTGCCAGCAGCCCGGGTAGCGGGAGAACAGATACGCAGTATTTT
.,TRBV18,.,TRBJ1-1,CASSPTQNTEAFF,TGTGCCAGCTCCCCTACACAGAACACTGAAGCTTTCTTT
.,TRBV10-3,.,TRBJ1-5,CAISPTNTTSNQPQHF,TGTGCCATCAGTCCCACAAACACTACAAGCAATCAGCCCCAGCATTTT
.,TRBV19,.,TRBJ2-1,CASERYSGGHNEQFF,TGTGCCAGTGAAAGATATTCCGGCGGCCACAATGAGCAGTTCTTC
.,TRBV25-1,TRBD2,TRBJ2-7,CASSTSAPYEQYF,TGTGCCAGCAGCACTAGCGCACCCTACGAGCAGTACTTC
.,TRBV5-1,.,TRBJ1-1,CASSLDGVPSTEAFF,TGCGCCAGCAGCTTGGATGGGGTCCCTTCCACTGAAGCTTTCTTT
.,TRBV10-3,.,TRBJ1-4,CAISESRQLNEKLFF,TGTGCCATCAGTGAGTCGAGACAGCTGAATGAAAAACTGTTTTTT
.,TRBV9,TRBD1,TRBJ1-2,CASSAAGAGGNYGYTF,TGTGCCAGCAGCGCGGCTGGGGCAGGGGGCAACTATGGCTACACCTTC
once,TRBV6-1,TRBD1,TRBJ1-3,CASSDRAGGHPLSGNTIYF,TGTGCCAGCAGTGACCGGGCAGGGGGCCACCCTCTCTCTGGAAACACCATATATTTT
.,TRBV7-3,.,TRBJ2-1,CASSFDTQYNEQFF,TGTGCCAGCAGCTTTGACACGCAGTACAATGAGCAGTTCTTC
.,TRBV10-3,.,TRBJ2-1,CAISEPGLTYNEQFF,TGTGCCATCAGTGAGCCGGGATTGACCTACAATGAGCAGTTCTTC
.,TRBV7-3,.,TRBJ2-5,CASSLTSGETQYF,TGTGCCAGCAGCTTAACGTCTGGGGAGACCCAGTACTTC
.,TRBV5-1,.,TRBJ2-1,CASSLAGPNNEQFF,TGCGCCAGCAGCTTGGCGGGGCCCAACAATGAGCAGTTCTTC
.,TRBV2,.,TRBJ2-7,CASKVGLAPNEQYF,TGTGCCAGCAAGGTGGGATTAGCGCCGAACGAGCAGTACTTC
once,TRBV2,TRBD1,TRBJ2-7,CASSYGQGSDEQYF,TGTGCCAGCAGCTACGGACAGGGTTCGGACGAGCAGTACTTC
.,TRBV15,TRBD1,TRBJ2-2,CATSRGRTGSAGELFF,TGTGCCACCAGCAGAGGCAGGACAGGGTCCGCCGGGGAGCTGTTTTTT
.,TRBV11-2,TRBD1,TRBJ2-7,CASSIDRVSSYEQYF,TGTGCCAGCAGCATCGACAGGGTAAGCTCCTACGAGCAGTACTTC
.,TRBV14,TRBD1,TRBJ2-1,CASSQPTDRGYEQFF,TGTGCCAGCAGCCAACCCACCGACAGGGGGTATGAGCAGTTCTTC
.,TRBV2,TRBD1,TRBJ2-2,CASRTGLANTGELFF,TGTGCCAGCCGGACAGGGCTCGCGAACACCGGGGAGCTGTTTTTT
.,TRBV2,TRBD1,TRBJ2-3,CASSGATGADTQYF,TGTGCCAGCAGTGGGGCCACAGGGGCAGATACGCAGTATTTT
.,TRBV15,TRBD1,TRBJ2-1,CATSRGQGVYNEQFF,TGTGCCACCAGCAGGGGACAGGGGGTCTACAATGAGCAGTTCTTC